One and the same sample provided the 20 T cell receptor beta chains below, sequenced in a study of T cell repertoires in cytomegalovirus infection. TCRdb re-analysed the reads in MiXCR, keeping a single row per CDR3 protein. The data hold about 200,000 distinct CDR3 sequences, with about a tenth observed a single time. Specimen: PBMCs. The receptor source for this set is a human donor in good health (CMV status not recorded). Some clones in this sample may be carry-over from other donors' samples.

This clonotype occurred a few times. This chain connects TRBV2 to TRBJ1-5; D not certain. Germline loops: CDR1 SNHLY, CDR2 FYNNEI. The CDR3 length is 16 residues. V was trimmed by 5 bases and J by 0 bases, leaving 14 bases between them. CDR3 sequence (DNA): TGTGCCAGCAGTTCGGCGGGGATCTATAGCAATCAGCCCCAGCATTTT. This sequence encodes CASSSAGIYSNQPQHF.

The CDR3 loop reads CSVGPQRTGELFF. The CDR3 DNA reads as TGCAGCGTTGGTCCACAAAGGACCGGGGAGCTGTTTTTT. The chain recombines TRBV29-1 with TRBJ2-2, with unresolved D. The CDR3 spans 13 residues. Trimming shortened V by 4 bases and J by 5 bases, and 11 bases separated the two germline ends. CDR1 is SQVTM, CDR2 ANQGSEA, per germline.

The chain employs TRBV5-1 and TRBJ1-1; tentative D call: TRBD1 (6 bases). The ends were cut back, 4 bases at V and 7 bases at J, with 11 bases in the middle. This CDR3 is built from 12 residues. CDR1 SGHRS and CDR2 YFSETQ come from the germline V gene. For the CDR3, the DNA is TGCGCCAGCAGCCTCAACAGGGATGAAGCTTTCTTT. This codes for CASSLNRDEAFF.

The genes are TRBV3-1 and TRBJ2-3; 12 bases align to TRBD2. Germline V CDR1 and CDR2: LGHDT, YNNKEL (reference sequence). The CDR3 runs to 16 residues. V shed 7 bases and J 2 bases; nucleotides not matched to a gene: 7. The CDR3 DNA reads TGTGCCAGCACGAATGGACTAGCGGGAAACACAGATACGCAGTATTTT. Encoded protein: CASTNGLAGNTDTQYF.

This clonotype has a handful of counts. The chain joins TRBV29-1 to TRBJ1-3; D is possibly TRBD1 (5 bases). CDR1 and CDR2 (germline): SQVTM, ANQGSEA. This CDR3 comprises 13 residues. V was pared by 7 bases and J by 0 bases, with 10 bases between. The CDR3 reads CSARGHSGNTIYF. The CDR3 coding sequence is TGCAGCGCCCGGGGCCACTCTGGAAACACCATATATTTT.

CDR3 bases: TGTGCCAGCGGAAGGGGGACTGCGACTGAAGCTTTCTTT. Protein: CASGRGTATEAFF. The J gene is TRBJ1-1, the V gene TRBV5-6, with D possibly matching TRBD1 (6 bases). The germline V and J ends were trimmed by 7 bases and 5 bases, with 15 bases remaining between them. In germline, CDR1 is SGHDT, CDR2 YYEEEE. CDR3 length: 13 residues.

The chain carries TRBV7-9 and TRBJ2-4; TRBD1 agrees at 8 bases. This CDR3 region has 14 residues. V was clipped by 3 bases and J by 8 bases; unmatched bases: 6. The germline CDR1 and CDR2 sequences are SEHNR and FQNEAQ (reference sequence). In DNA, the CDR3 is TGTGCCAGCAGCTTCGGGCAGGGGGCCTACATTCAGTACTTC. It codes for CASSFGQGAYIQYF.

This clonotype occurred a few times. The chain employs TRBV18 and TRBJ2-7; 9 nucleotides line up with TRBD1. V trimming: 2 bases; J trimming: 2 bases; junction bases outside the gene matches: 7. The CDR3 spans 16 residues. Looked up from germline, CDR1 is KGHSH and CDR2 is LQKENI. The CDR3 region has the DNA TGTGCCAGCTCACCAATAAACAGGACAGGGGCCTACGAGCAGTACTTC. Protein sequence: CASSPINRTGAYEQYF.

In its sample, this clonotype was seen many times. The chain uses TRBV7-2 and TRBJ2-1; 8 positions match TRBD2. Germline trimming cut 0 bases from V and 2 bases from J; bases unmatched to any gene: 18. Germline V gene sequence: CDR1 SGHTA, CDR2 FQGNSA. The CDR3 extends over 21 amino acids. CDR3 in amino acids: CASSLAPMGLGGGPAYNEQFF. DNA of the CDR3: TGTGCCAGCAGCTTAGCGCCAATGGGACTGGGCGGGGGGCCCGCCTACAATGAGCAGTTCTTC.

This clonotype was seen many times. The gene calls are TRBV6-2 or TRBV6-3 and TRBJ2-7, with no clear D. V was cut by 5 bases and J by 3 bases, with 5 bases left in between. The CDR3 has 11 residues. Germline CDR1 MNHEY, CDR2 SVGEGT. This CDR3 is CASSDLYEQYF. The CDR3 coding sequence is TGTGCCAGCAGTGACCTCTACGAGCAGTACTTC.

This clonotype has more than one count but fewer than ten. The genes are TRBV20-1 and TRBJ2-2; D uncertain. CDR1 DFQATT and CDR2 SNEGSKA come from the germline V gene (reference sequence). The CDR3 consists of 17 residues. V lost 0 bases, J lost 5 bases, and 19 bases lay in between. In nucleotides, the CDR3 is TGCAGTGCTAGAGATCTCCATAGGACCGTCGCAACCGGGGAGCTGTTTTTT. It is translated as CSARDLHRTVATGELFF.

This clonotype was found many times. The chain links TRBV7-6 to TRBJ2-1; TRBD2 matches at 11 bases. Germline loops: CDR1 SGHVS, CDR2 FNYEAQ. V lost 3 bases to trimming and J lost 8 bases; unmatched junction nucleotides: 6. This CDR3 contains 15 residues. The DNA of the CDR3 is TGTGCCAGCAGCTTGACTAGCGGGGAGTTGGATGAGCAGTTCTTC. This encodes CASSLTSGELDEQFF.

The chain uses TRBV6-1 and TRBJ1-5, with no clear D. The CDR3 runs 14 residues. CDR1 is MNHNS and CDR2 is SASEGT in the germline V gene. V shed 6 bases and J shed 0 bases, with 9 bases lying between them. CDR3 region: CASRTDVSNQPQHF. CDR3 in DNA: TGTGCCAGCAGAACAGACGTTAGCAATCAGCCCCAGCATTTT.

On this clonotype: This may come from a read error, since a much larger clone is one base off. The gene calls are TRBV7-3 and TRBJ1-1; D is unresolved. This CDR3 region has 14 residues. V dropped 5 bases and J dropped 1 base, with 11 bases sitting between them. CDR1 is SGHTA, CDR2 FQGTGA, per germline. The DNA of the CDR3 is TGTGCCAGCAGCCAGGACGGATCGAACACTGAAGCTTTCTTT. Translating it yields CASSQDGSNTEAFF. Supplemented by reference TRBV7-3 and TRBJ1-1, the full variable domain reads GAGVSQTPSNKVTEKGKYVELRCDPISGHTALYWYRQSLGQGPEFLIYFQGTGAADDSGLPNDRFFAVRPEGSVSTLKIQRTERGDSAVYLCASSQDGSNTEAFFGQGTRLTVV.

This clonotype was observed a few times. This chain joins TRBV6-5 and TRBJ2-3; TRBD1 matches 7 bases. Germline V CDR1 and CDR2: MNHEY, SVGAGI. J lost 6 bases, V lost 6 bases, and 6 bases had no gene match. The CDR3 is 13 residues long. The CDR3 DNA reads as TGTGCCAGCAGAAGGGCGGACAGGGATACGCAGTATTTT. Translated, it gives CASRRADRDTQYF.

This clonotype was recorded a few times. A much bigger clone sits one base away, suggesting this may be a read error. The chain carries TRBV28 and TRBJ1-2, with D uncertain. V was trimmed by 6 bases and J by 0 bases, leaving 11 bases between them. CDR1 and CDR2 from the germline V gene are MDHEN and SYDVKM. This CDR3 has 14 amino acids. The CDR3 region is CASSLELANYGYTF. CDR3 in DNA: TGTGCCAGCAGCTTAGAGTTAGCTAACTATGGCTACACCTTC.

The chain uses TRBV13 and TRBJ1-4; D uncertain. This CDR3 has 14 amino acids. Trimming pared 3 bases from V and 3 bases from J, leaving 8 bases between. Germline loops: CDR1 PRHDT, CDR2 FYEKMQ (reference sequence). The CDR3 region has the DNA TGTGCCAGCAGCTTGGCAGCTTCTAATGAAAAACTGTTTTTT. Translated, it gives CASSLAASNEKLFF.

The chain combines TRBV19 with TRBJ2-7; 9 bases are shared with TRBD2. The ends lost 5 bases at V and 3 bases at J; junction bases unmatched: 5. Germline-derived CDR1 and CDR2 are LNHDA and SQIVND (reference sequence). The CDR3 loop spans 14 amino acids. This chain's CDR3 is CASSPSGTLYEQYF. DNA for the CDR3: TGTGCCAGTAGTCCTAGCGGGACGCTCTACGAGCAGTACTTC.

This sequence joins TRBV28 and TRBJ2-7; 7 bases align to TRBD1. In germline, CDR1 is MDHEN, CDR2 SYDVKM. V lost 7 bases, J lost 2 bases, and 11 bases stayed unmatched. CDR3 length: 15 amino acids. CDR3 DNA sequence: TGTGCCAGCATTCCCCGACCGGGACAGACCTACGAGCAGTACTTC. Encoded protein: CASIPRPGQTYEQYF.

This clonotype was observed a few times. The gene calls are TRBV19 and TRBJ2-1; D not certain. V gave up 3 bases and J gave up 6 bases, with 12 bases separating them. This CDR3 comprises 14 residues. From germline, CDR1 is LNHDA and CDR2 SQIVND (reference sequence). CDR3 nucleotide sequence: TGTGCCAGTAGTATCCGCCTAGGGCTCAATGAGCAGTTCTTC. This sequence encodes CASSIRLGLNEQFF.